These 18 T cell receptor beta chains originate from one sample sequenced in a study of TIL therapy for anti-PD-1-resistant metastatic lung cancer. The libraries were made with immunoSEQ v3. Assay: immunoSEQ multiplex PCR; the TCRdb copy retains only in-frame clones and omits some. The sample consists of 30,000 to 45,000 clones, 70% to 75% of them appearing once. Time point specified: pre-treatment sample, taken before nivolumab and TIL therapy. The sample in question was blood, obtained at baseline. Every receptor here comes from a person aged 25 to 80 with non-small cell lung cancer.

The chain carries TRBV2 and TRBJ2-1; 7 bases fit TRBD1. The CDR3 consists of 13 residues. The trim removed 6 bases at V and 8 bases at J, leaving 7 bases unmatched. The germline gives CDR1 SNHLY, CDR2 FYNNEI. The CDR3 loop is CASRPGGADEQFF. DNA of the CDR3: TGTGCCAGCAGGCCAGGGGGAGCCGATGAGCAGTTCTTC. Looking up the rest from reference TRBV2 and TRBJ2-1 gives the full variable domain: EPEVTQTPSHQVTQMGQEVILRCVPISNHLYFYWYRQILGQKVEFLVSFYNNEISEKSEIFDDQFSVERPDGSNFTLKIRSTKLEDSAMYFCASRPGGADEQFFGPGTRLTVL.

The chain uses TRBV15 and TRBJ2-1; 9 bases line up with TRBD1. CDR1 is LNHNV, CDR2 YYDKDF, per germline (reference sequence). The V segment lost 6 bases and the J segment 4 bases; nucleotides outside the gene matches: 7. The CDR3 consists of 15 residues. CDR3 in DNA: TGTGCCACCAGTTCGGACAGGGGATGGTACAATGAGCAGTTCTTC. The encoded protein is CATSSDRGWYNEQFF.

The chain couples TRBV28 to TRBJ2-7, with D maybe TRBD2 (5 bases). The CDR3 runs to 13 residues. CDR1 and CDR2 from the germline V gene are MDHEN and SYDVKM. Trimming left V 1 base short and J 5 bases short, with 9 bases between. The CDR3 DNA reads as TGTGCCAGCAGTTTATCCGGGGTTAACGAGCAGTACTTC. The encoded protein is CASSLSGVNEQYF.

V is TRBV6-5 and J is TRBJ2-2, with TRBD2 matching 10 bases. CDR1 and CDR2 (germline): MNHEY, SVGAGI. After removal of 2 bases from V and 2 bases from J, the junction contained 2 bases not matched to a gene. CDR3 length: 16 amino acids. In nucleotides, the CDR3 is TGTGCCAGCAGTTACGGGACTAGCGCAAACACCGGGGAGCTGTTTTTT. Its protein product is CASSYGTSANTGELFF.

The chain combines TRBV7-3 with TRBJ2-5, with D maybe TRBD1 (5 bases). This CDR3 comprises 13 residues. Germline CDR1 SGHTA, CDR2 FQGTGA. Trimming took 5 bases from V and 0 from J, leaving 7 bases between them. The CDR3 DNA reads TGTGCCAGCAGCAGGGGAAACCAAGAGACCCAGTACTTC. It is translated as CASSRGNQETQYF. Drawing the rest from reference TRBV7-3 and TRBJ2-5, the complete variable domain is GAGVSQTPSNKVTEKGKYVELRCDPISGHTALYWYRQSLGQGPEFLIYFQGTGAADDSGLPNDRFFAVRPEGSVSTLKIQRTERGDSAVYLCASSRGNQETQYFGPGTRLLVL.

This clone has a single count. The chain couples TRBV28 to TRBJ1-1; D unresolved. CDR3 length: 14 residues. CDR1 is MDHEN, CDR2 SYDVKM, per germline. Trimming stripped 8 bases from V and 4 bases from J, with 17 bases between. CDR3 sequence (DNA): TGTGCCAGCTCCACCGGTCCGGGCCCCACTGAAGCTTTCTTT. This sequence encodes CASSTGPGPTEAFF.

This chain connects TRBV4-3 to TRBJ1-3; D gene unclear. CDR1 LGHNA and CDR2 YSLEER come from the germline V gene. Trimming pared 0 bases from V and 4 bases from J, leaving 10 bases between. The CDR3 is 15 amino acids. CDR3 nucleotides: TGCGCCAGCAGCCAAGAAGCGGAACAGGGAAACACCATATATTTT. It is translated as CASSQEAEQGNTIYF.

The chain uses TRBV5-4 and TRBJ1-6; D might be TRBD1 (6 bases). Germline assignment: CDR1 SGHNT and CDR2 YYREEE (reference sequence). V gave up 1 base and J gave up 7 bases, with 6 bases separating them. This CDR3 region has 13 residues. CDR3 loop: CASSLRGNSPLHF. As DNA, the CDR3 is TGTGCCAGCAGCTTGAGGGGGAATTCACCCCTCCACTTT. The complete variable domain, with remaining parts taken from reference TRBV5-4 and TRBJ1-6, reads ETGVTQSPTHLIKTRGQQVTLRCSSQSGHNTVSWYQQALGQGPQFIFQYYREEENGRGNFPPRFSGLQFPNYSSELNVNALELDDSALYLCASSLRGNSPLHFGNGTRLTVT.

This clone was seen a few times. The chain links TRBV19 to TRBJ1-1; TRBD1 is a possible D gene (6 bases). V was trimmed by 5 bases and J by 5 bases, leaving 12 bases between them. CDR3 length equals 13 residues. CDR1 and CDR2 (germline): LNHDA, SQIVND (reference sequence). CDR3 amino acids: CASSSTGATEAFF. The CDR3 nucleotides read TGTGCCAGTAGTTCCACGGGGGCAACTGAAGCTTTCTTT.

This clone was recorded a few times. This chain uses TRBV10-3 with TRBJ1-5, with TRBD1 identical over 9 bases. V dropped 2 bases and J dropped 4; count of bases not matched to a gene: 0. The CDR3 is 14 residues long. Germline assignment: CDR1 ENHRY and CDR2 SYGVKD. In DNA form, the CDR3 reads TGTGCCATCAGTGAGGGACAGGGGAATCAGCCCCAGCATTTT. Amino acids: CAISEGQGNQPQHF.

The V call is TRBV11-3, the J call TRBJ2-2, with 10 bases lining up with TRBD1. This CDR3 contains 15 residues. From germline, CDR1 is SGHNT and CDR2 YENEEA. V trimming: 8 bases; J trimming: 6 bases; junction bases outside the gene matches: 9. CDR3 bases: TGTGCCAGCGGAAATGGACAGGGGGGTTCCGGGGAGCTGTTTTTT. It is translated as CASGNGQGGSGELFF.

This sequence joins TRBV2 and TRBJ2-1, with D maybe TRBD1 (5 bases). Germline values: CDR1 SNHLY, CDR2 FYNNEI. V was pared by 6 bases and J by 6 bases, with 18 bases between. The CDR3 loop spans 15 amino acids. The CDR3 is CASSDLGQFTNEQFF. The CDR3 DNA follows: TGTGCCAGCAGCGATTTAGGACAATTTACCAATGAGCAGTTCTTC.

Written as DNA, the CDR3 is TGTGCCGCTCGATTGGATTCGGATAATTCACCCCTCCACTTT. It is translated as CAARLDSDNSPLHF. This chain connects TRBV10-3 to TRBJ1-6, with no clear D. Trimming stripped 11 bases from V and 5 bases from J, with 16 bases between. Germline CDR1 is ENHRY and CDR2 is SYGVKD. The CDR3 is 14 amino acids.

This clone was found a few times. This chain links TRBV28 with TRBJ1-1; D gene uncertain. V was cut by 6 bases and J by 2 bases, with 16 bases left in between. The CDR3 extends over 15 amino acids. Per germline, CDR1 MDHEN and CDR2 SYDVKM. CDR3: CASSLAARGNTEAFF. CDR3 sequence (DNA): TGTGCCAGCAGCCTGGCGGCGCGAGGCAACACTGAAGCTTTCTTT.

This chain uses TRBV6-1 with TRBJ1-6; 9 nucleotides match TRBD1. The length of the CDR3 is 14 residues. With V trimmed by 6 bases and J by 7 bases, 4 bases remained unmatched. In germline, CDR1 is MNHNS, CDR2 SASEGT. Here the CDR3 DNA reads TGTGCCAGCAGGGGGACAGGGCAGAATTCACCCCTCCACTTT. It encodes CASRGTGQNSPLHF.

The genes are TRBV9 and TRBJ2-2; D ambiguous. This CDR3 is built from 14 residues. Trimming removed 0 bases from V and 4 bases from J, with 7 bases in between. The V gene's germline CDR1 is SGDLS and CDR2 YYNGEE. This chain's CDR3 is CASSVDPATGELFF. The CDR3 region has the DNA TGTGCCAGCAGCGTAGATCCAGCCACCGGGGAGCTGTTTTTT.

This clone was seen just once. V and J are TRBV21-1 and TRBJ1-3. TRBV21-1 is described as a pseudogene. The CDR3 has 17 amino acids. Here the CDR3 DNA reads TGTGCCAGCAGCCTCCAGGAGGGTTCGACCTCTGGAAACACCATATATTTT. This codes for CASSLQEGSTSGNTIYF.

The gene calls are TRBV19 and TRBJ2-6; perhaps TRBD2 as D (6 bases). Trimming took off 1 base at V and 9 bases at J, with 16 bases between the two ends. CDR3 length: 16 amino acids. The germline V gene encodes CDR1 LNHDA and CDR2 SQIVND (reference sequence). Here the CDR3 DNA reads TGTGCCAGTAGTATAGTAAGTGGCGGGGTTGGCAACGTCCTGACTTTC. It yields the protein CASSIVSGGVGNVLTF. The variable domain in full, with the rest retrieved from reference TRBV19 and TRBJ2-6, is DGGITQSPKYLFRKEGQNVTLSCEQNLNHDAMYWYRQDPGQGLRLIYYSQIVNDFQKGDIAEGYSVSREKKESFPLTVTSAQKNPTAFYLCASSIVSGGVGNVLTFGAGSRLTVL.